This is a list of T cell receptor beta chains from one sample in a study of shared clonotypes between healthy human individuals. Profiled with immunoSEQ multiplex PCR; TCRdb holds only in-frame clones, not every one. This table has 950,000 to 1,100,000 clones, about 77% appearing once. The specimen was memory CD4+ T cells sorted from blood. All receptors derive from a man between 18 and 35 years old in good health. The CDR3 runs from the conserved cysteine through the conserved F or W.

J	V	CDR3
TRBJ2-2	TRBV14	CARFGDSTNTGELFF
TRBJ2-4	TRBV28	CASSWTGQGVAKNIQYF
TRBJ2-5	TRBV18	CASSPRRASGYQETQYF
TRBJ2-5	TRBV9	CASSVGSPTRETQYF
TRBJ2-7	TRBV5-5	CASSRLGTSGYEQYF
TRBJ1-4	TRBV6-1	CASRVETGPNEKLFF
TRBJ2-1	TRBV7-2	CASSSRGRGEQFF
TRBJ2-3	TRBV7-9	CASGTSMPDTQYF
TRBJ2-7	TRBV10-3	CATRGSGLAGKPYEQYF
TRBJ1-1	TRBV6-5	CASSPPGQNTEAFF
TRBJ1-1	TRBV5-1	CASSSPGQPQAFF
TRBJ2-1	TRBV29-1	CSVDWQNNEQFF
TRBJ1-5	TRBV27	CASRPQGGQPQHF
TRBJ1-2	TRBV30	CAWTQGEDYGYTF
NA	TRBV11-2	CASSPSPGLTQYF
TRBJ1-4	TRBV6-1	CASSEATGGIEKLFF
TRBJ2-7	TRBV25-1	CASSGSGQGKKEQYF
TRBJ1-2	TRBV6-6	CASSYRGEGGYTF
TRBJ2-5	TRBV7-9	CASSTDRGLSETQYF
TRBJ2-7	TRBV30	CAWSHTVGQYF
TRBJ2-3	TRBV30	CAWSRTGISTDTQYF
TRBJ2-1	TRBV11-2	CASSPVSGPALNEQFF
TRBJ2-2	TRBV6-5	CASSYSSGGLGELFF
TRBJ2-7	TRBV5-4	CASSLASGRVGEEQYF
TRBJ1-3	TRBV10-2	CASSSQGNTIYF
TRBJ2-1	TRBV5-1	CASSSEGQVGQFF
TRBJ1-1	TRBV27	CASSLSWSTEAFF
TRBJ2-5	TRBV5-4	CASSFRETQYF
TRBJ2-1	TRBV10-2	CASSGRILAGVGDEQFF
TRBJ1-1	TRBV19	CASGRVPSGYTEAFF
TRBJ1-4	TRBV6-1	CASNSGTGDEKLFF
TRBJ1-5	TRBV11-2	CASRSGTGWGSEPQHF
TRBJ1-6	TRBV5-1	CASSLGQGGSPLHF
TRBJ2-5	TRBV5-6	CASSNQGYQETQYF
TRBJ2-1	TRBV10-3	CAISEPLGAHNEQFF
TRBJ1-1	TRBV30	CAWGGGNTEAFF
TRBJ2-6	TRBV9	CASSGIRPVLSGANVLTF
TRBJ2-5	TRBV7-9	CASSPSGGQETQYF
TRBJ2-7	TRBV5-1	CASRPGGPDEQYF
TRBJ2-7	TRBV19	CASSISGVSYEQYF
TRBJ2-1	TRBV19	CASSIQRRGNEQFF
TRBJ2-3	TRBV7-9	CASSLGLQPDWFTDTQYF
TRBJ1-1	TRBV14	CASSSGGDTEAFF
TRBJ2-5	TRBV5-6	CASSMFGGRETQYF
TRBJ2-1	TRBV9	CASSVRSGLIDEQFF
TRBJ1-1	TRBV7-2	CASSLGFLARIRDTEAFF
TRBJ2-1	TRBV5-6	CASSSGTLRNNEQFF
TRBJ1-1	TRBV6-5	CASSQGGVRTEAFF
TRBJ2-5	TRBV5-3	CASSYGQGREQYF
TRBJ1-4	TRBV10-2	CASSPGPWDNEKLFF
TRBJ2-5	TRBV5-6	CASSRRLVQKETQYF
TRBJ1-2	TRBV27	CASSLNTGGGGYTF
TRBJ2-2	TRBV6-5	CASSYSWQGAGELFF